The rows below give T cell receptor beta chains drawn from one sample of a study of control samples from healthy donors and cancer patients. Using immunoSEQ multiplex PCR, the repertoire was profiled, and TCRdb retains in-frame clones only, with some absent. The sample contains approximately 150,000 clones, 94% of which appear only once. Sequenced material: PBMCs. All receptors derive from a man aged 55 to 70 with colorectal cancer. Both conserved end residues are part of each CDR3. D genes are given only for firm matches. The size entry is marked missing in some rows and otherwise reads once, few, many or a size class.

cdr3_aa: CASSSTGTLYGYTF
cdr3_nt: TGTGCCAGCAGTTCTACAGGTACTCTCTATGGCTACACCTTC
j_call: TRBJ1-2
v_call: TRBV7-2
clone_size: -
d_call: -

cdr3_aa: CASSFGGSEAFF
cdr3_nt: TGTGCCAGCAGCTTTGGAGGTTCTGAAGCTTTCTTT
j_call: TRBJ1-1
v_call: TRBV7-9
clone_size: once
d_call: -

cdr3_aa: CASSVGRGGTDTQYF
cdr3_nt: TGTGCCAGCAGCGTAGGCCGGGGTGGCACAGATACGCAGTATTTT
j_call: TRBJ2-3
v_call: TRBV9
clone_size: -
d_call: -

cdr3_aa: CASSQLKADTQYF
cdr3_nt: TGCGCCAGCAGCCAACTAAAGGCAGATACGCAGTATTTT
j_call: TRBJ2-3
v_call: TRBV4-1
clone_size: -
d_call: -

cdr3_aa: CASSTGTGGWDGYTF
cdr3_nt: TGTGCCAGCAGTACCGGGACAGGGGGTTGGGATGGCTACACCTTC
j_call: TRBJ1-2
v_call: TRBV5-4
clone_size: -
d_call: TRBD1

cdr3_aa: CASSQTAMNTEAFF
cdr3_nt: TGTGCCAGCAGCCAGACGGCCATGAACACTGAAGCTTTCTTT
j_call: TRBJ1-1
v_call: TRBV3-1/TRBV3-2
clone_size: -
d_call: -

cdr3_aa: CATHTLEGRNQPQHF
cdr3_nt: TGTGCCACCCACACACTGGAGGGGCGCAATCAGCCCCAGCATTTT
j_call: TRBJ1-5
v_call: TRBV6-5
clone_size: -
d_call: -

cdr3_aa: CASSQQLGDTGELFF
cdr3_nt: TGCGCCAGCAGCCAACAACTGGGTGACACCGGGGAGCTGTTTTTT
j_call: TRBJ2-2
v_call: TRBV4-3
clone_size: -
d_call: -

cdr3_aa: CASGWGNYGYTF
cdr3_nt: TGTGCCAGCGGGTGGGGTAACTATGGCTACACCTTC
j_call: TRBJ1-2
v_call: TRBV6-5
clone_size: -
d_call: -

cdr3_aa: CASSLEGLTEAFF
cdr3_nt: TGTGCCAGCAGCTTGGAGGGTCTCACTGAAGCTTTCTTT
j_call: TRBJ1-1
v_call: TRBV11-1
clone_size: -
d_call: -

cdr3_aa: CASSFGFGTDGVETQYF
cdr3_nt: TGCGCCAGCAGCTTTGGTTTTGGGACGGACGGGGTCGAGACCCAGTACTTC
j_call: TRBJ2-5
v_call: TRBV5-1
clone_size: -
d_call: -

cdr3_aa: CATSDEGSDGYTF
cdr3_nt: TGTGCCACCAGTGATGAAGGGTCGGATGGCTACACCTTC
j_call: TRBJ1-2
v_call: TRBV24-1
clone_size: -
d_call: -

cdr3_aa: CATSSPLSGGANEQFF
cdr3_nt: TGTGCCACCAGCTCTCCTCTTAGCGGGGGGGCGAATGAGCAGTTCTTC
j_call: TRBJ2-1
v_call: TRBV15
clone_size: -
d_call: TRBD2